This T cell receptor beta chain appears in the sequencing data of a study of CD8+ T cells in alopecia areata. Study details: Patients in the treated group were given tofacitinib by mouth, 5 to 10 mg twice a day.

The CDR3 covers 14 residues. V was clipped by 8 bases and J by 2 bases; unmatched bases: 6. Per germline, CDR1 SQVTM and CDR2 ANQGSEA. Extracted RNA was reverse transcribed, and the resulting cDNA served as sequencing template. TCRdb keeps only in-frame clones here, not all; method: immunoSEQ multiplex PCR. The profile covers under 200,000 clones, with roughly 60% appearing a single time and 11% to 15% taken by the ten largest. Treatment meaning: oral pan-JAK inhibitor, 5-10 mg twice daily. This chain connects TRBV29-1 to TRBJ2-6, with 7 bases aligning to TRBD2. This sequence originates from a human donor with alopecia areata. Sequencing used CD4+ T cells sorted from blood, obtained at week 24, from a patient treated with tofacitinib. The CDR3: CSCGGDPGANVLTF. The CDR3 DNA reads TGCAGCTGTGGGGGGGACCCTGGGGCCAACGTCCTGACTTTC.